This TCR beta chain was sequenced in a study of regulatory T cells in long-lasting Graves disease. Study as a whole: Positivity for TSH receptor antibodies plus over 5 years of antithyroid drugs meant persistent Graves' disease.

Germline loops: CDR1 MNHEY, CDR2 SVGEGT. The CDR3 is made up of 15 amino acids. Trimming took 4 bases from V and 4 from J; bases not matched to a gene: 4. HTBI primers from iRepertoire and Arm-PCR of CDR3 regions yielded the TCR beta libraries. TCRdb ran MiXCR on the multiplex PCR reads and lists one entry per CDR3 protein. The sample has a few hundred thousand distinct CDR3 sequences, around 22% seen once. Findings and limits, study-wide: TRBV28, TRBJ1-2 and TRBJ2-5 emerged as the favored segments in persistent disease. Patients with persistent disease shared 2,741 public clonotypes, outpacing the roughly 870 shared by new patients.

This clonotype was seen only a few times. The antigen remains undetermined. Indicated time point: persistent/refractory GD, antithyroid drugs over 5 years with positive TRAb. Generation of the TCR library employed RNA extracted from PBMCs. The TCR comes from a female donor with Graves disease. The sample was peripheral blood mononuclear cells (PBMCs), taken when the disease was refractory, from a patient treated with antithyroid drugs. The V call is TRBV6-2 or TRBV6-3, the J call TRBJ2-5; 12 nucleotides align to TRBD1. The CDR3 region is CASSLRDRGLETQYF. The CDR3 nucleotides read TGTGCCAGCAGTTTACGGGACAGGGGGCTAGAGACCCAGTACTTC.